The T cell receptor beta chain under discussion was sequenced for a study of CD8 T cells in Susac syndrome. Trimming pared 7 bases from V and 3 bases from J, leaving 16 bases between. The CDR3 contains 13 residues. Germline V gene sequence: CDR1 SQVTM, CDR2 ANQGSEA. Random hexamers were used to reverse transcribe an amount of about 0.45 to 1 ug RNA. Amplification of TCR beta CDR3 by immunoSEQ multiplex PCR spanned 54 Vbeta and 13 Jbeta. TCRdb reprocessed the immunoSEQ multiplex PCR reads with MiXCR, giving one entry per CDR3 protein. The table shows about 300,000 distinct CDR3 sequences, with about 82% occurring only once. CD8+ and CD4+ T cells taken from blood had their TCR beta sequenced. Those who served as multiple sclerosis controls were treatment-naive patients with stable or active relapsing-remitting disease. TEMRA cells underwent FACS enrichment and CD8+ and CD4+ T cells underwent negative isolation.

The chain couples TRBV29-1 to TRBJ2-7; possibly TRBD1 or TRBD2 for D (6 bases each). The specimen sequenced was CD8+ T cells from PBMCs. This clonotype originated in a human donor with multiple sclerosis. The CDR3 DNA is TGCAGCGCCCATAGGGGGGCTGGCTACGAGCAGTACTTC. It encodes CSAHRGAGYEQYF.